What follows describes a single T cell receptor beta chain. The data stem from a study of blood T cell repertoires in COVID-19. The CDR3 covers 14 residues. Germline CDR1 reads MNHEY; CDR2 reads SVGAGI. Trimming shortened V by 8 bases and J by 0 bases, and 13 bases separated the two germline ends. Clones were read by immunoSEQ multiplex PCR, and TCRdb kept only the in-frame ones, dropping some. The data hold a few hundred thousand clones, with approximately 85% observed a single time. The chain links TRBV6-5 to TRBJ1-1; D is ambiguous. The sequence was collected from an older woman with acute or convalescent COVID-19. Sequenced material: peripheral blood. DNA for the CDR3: TGTGCCAGCTTTTCAAGGAGCATGAACACTGAAGCTTTCTTT. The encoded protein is CASFSRSMNTEAFF.